Presented here are 7 T cell receptor beta chains from one specimen sequenced in a study of T cells after posttransplantation cyclophosphamide. The assay was immunoSEQ multiplex PCR, and TCRdb's table has in-frame clones only and misses some. The table shows 6,500 to 8,000 clones, with roughly three quarters occurring only once. The sample taken for sequencing was memory CD4+ T cells sorted from blood. The source is a woman aged 50 to 60 in good health and a related stem cell transplant donor.

The chain joins TRBV5-1 to TRBJ1-6; D perhaps matches TRBD1 (6 bases). Germline V gene lookup returns CDR1 SGHRS and CDR2 YFSETQ. V lost 4 bases, J lost 9 bases, and 14 bases lay in between. The CDR3 runs to 14 residues. The CDR3 bases are TGCGCCAGCAGCCTCGCAGGGGCGGGTTCACCCCTCCACTTT. This codes for CASSLAGAGSPLHF.

This clone was counted a few times. The rearrangement uses TRBV11-3 and TRBJ2-6; 10 bases agree with TRBD1. V was clipped by 5 bases and J by 2 bases; unmatched bases: 6. Germline-derived CDR1 and CDR2 are SGHNT and YENEEA. The CDR3 consists of 17 residues. DNA of the CDR3: TGTGCCAGCAGCCGAAGACAGGGGGCGACTGGGGCCAACGTCCTGACTTTC. Its translation is CASSRRQGATGANVLTF.

The gene calls are TRBV5-4 and TRBJ1-1; the match to TRBD1 covers 7 bases. The germline V gene encodes CDR1 SGHNT and CDR2 YYREEE (reference sequence). J lost 4 bases, V lost 0 bases, and 9 bases had no gene match. The CDR3 spans 16 residues. CDR3 region: CASSLEGWPGGTEAFF. The CDR3 DNA sequence: TGTGCCAGCAGCTTGGAGGGGTGGCCAGGGGGCACTGAAGCTTTCTTT.

The J gene is TRBJ1-5, the V gene TRBV7-3; no reliable D call. CDR3 length: 16 amino acids. V lost 1 base to trimming and J lost 0 bases, with 10 bases between them. The germline CDR1 and CDR2 sequences are SGHTA and FQGTGA. The CDR3 nucleotides are TGTGCCAGCAGCTTAATTCACCAGAATAGCAATCAGCCCCAGCATTTT. Translated: CASSLIHQNSNQPQHF.

V gene TRBV5-5 combines with J gene TRBJ1-1; 7 bases match TRBD1. CDR1 SGHKS and CDR2 YYEKEE come from the germline V gene (reference sequence). With 4 bases clipped from V and 0 bases from J, the junction kept 12 bases outside the gene matches. This CDR3 is 17 amino acids long. This chain's CDR3 is CASSHLTGNPLNTEAFF. As DNA, the CDR3 is TGTGCCAGCAGCCACTTGACAGGGAACCCCTTGAACACTGAAGCTTTCTTT.

This clone was recorded a few times. The chain recombines TRBV27 with TRBJ1-1, with D unresolved. From germline, CDR1 is MNHEY and CDR2 SMNVEV (reference sequence). Trimming shortened V by 0 bases and J by 9 bases, and 14 bases separated the two germline ends. The CDR3 extends over 14 amino acids. The CDR3 is CASSLSAHGMKAFF. DNA for the CDR3: TGTGCCAGCAGTTTATCAGCCCACGGGATGAAAGCTTTCTTT.

In regard to this clone: A far larger clone is only one base removed, so a read error is likely. The genes are TRBV13 and TRBJ2-7; the match to TRBD2 covers 8 bases. V gave up 8 bases and J gave up 0 bases; unmatched junction bases: 12. This CDR3 contains 16 residues. Germline assignment: CDR1 PRHDT and CDR2 FYEKMQ (reference sequence). The DNA of the CDR3 is TGTGCCAGCCCCACCCTCGCGGGGGGTAGCTCCTACGAGCAGTACTTC. Its translation is CASPTLAGGSSYEQYF.